The clone carrying this TCR beta chain was counted a few times. Its specificity is unknown. This record belongs to a study of T cells after yellow fever vaccination. It was through 5'RACE template switching that TCR cDNA was made, with a universal primer site and UMIs added. TCRdb re-analysed the 5' RACE reads in MiXCR, keeping a single row per CDR3 protein. The sample lists 310,000 or so distinct CDR3 sequences; 6.8% were seen once. General study findings and limits: Among primary-vaccination clones, most reappeared after the booster, at roughly 96% for CD4 and more than 85% for CD8. It was a small share of clonotypes that appeared in both CD4 and CD8 compartments. There was a possibility that FACS-sorted repertoires contained abundant clonotypes contaminating from the bulk population.

Germline values: CDR1 LNHNV, CDR2 YYDKDF (reference sequence). V lost 0 bases to trimming and J lost 4 bases; unmatched junction nucleotides: 4. The CDR3 has 15 residues. The sequence derives from a man between 18 and 35 years old who received the YFV17D yellow fever vaccine. The sequencing here drew on PBMCs, taken about 49 days after the first yellow fever vaccination. V gene TRBV15 combines with J gene TRBJ2-5; 8 positions agree with TRBD1. For the CDR3, the DNA is TGTGCCACCAGCAGAGACGGACAGGGAGGAGAGACCCAGTACTTC. Encoded protein: CATSRDGQGGETQYF.